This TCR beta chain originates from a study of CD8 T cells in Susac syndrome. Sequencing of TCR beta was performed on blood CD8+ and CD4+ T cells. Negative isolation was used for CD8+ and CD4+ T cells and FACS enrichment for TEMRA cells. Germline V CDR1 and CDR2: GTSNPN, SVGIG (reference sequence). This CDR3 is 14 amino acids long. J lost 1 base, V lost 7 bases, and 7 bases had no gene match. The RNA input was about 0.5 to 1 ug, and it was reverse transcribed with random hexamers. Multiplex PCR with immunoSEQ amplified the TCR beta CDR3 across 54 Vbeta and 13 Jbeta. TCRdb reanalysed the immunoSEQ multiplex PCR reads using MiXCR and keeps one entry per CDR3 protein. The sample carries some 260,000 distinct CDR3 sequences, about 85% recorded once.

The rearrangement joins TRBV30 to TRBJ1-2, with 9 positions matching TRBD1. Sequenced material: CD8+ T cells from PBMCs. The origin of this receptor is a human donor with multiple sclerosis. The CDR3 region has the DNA TGTGCCTCGAAACGGGACAGGGATAACTATGGCTACACCTTC. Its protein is CASKRDRDNYGYTF.